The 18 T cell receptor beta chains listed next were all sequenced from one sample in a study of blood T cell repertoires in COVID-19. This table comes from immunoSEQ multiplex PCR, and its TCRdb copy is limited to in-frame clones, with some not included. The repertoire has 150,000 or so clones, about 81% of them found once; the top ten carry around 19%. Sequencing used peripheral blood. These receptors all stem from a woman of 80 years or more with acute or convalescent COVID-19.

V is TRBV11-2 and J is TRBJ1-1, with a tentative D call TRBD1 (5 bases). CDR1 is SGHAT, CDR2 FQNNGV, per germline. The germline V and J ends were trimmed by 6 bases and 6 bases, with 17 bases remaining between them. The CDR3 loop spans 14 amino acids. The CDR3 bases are TGTGCCAGCAGTCCCCCGCCCAGGGCGGCTGAAGCTTTCTTT. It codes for CASSPPPRAAEAFF.

CDR3 residues: CASTPGSTEAFF. CDR3 in DNA: TGTGCCAGCACCCCGGGGAGCACTGAAGCTTTCTTT. The chain carries TRBV2 and TRBJ1-1; D gene unclear. Deletions cut 7 bases from V and 4 bases from J, with 10 bases between. In germline, CDR1 is SNHLY, CDR2 FYNNEI. The CDR3 extends over 12 amino acids.

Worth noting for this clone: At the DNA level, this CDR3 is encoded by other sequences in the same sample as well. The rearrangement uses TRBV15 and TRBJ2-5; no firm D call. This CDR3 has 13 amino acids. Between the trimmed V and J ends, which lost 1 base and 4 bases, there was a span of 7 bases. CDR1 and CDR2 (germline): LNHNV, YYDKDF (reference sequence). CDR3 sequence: CATSRGPSETQYF. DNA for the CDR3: TGTGCCACCAGCAGAGGTCCGTCAGAGACCCAGTACTTC.

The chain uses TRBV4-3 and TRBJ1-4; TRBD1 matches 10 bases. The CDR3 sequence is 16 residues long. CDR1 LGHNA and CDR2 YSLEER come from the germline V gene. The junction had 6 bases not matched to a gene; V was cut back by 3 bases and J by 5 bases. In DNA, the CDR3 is TGCGCCAGCAGCCAGGGACGGACAGGGGGGAATGAAAAACTGTTTTTT. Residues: CASSQGRTGGNEKLFF.

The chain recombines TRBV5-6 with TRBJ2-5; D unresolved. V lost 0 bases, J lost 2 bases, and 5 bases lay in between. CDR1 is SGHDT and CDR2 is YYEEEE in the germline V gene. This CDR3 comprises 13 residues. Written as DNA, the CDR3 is TGTGCCAGCAGCTTGGGCCTACAAGAGACCCAGTACTTC. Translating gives CASSLGLQETQYF.

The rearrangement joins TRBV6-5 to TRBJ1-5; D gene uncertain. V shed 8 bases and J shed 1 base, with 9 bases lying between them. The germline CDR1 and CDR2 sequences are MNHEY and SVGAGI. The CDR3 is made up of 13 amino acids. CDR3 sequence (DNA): TGTGCCAGCGCTCCCGGGAGCAATCAGCCCCAGCATTTT. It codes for CASAPGSNQPQHF.

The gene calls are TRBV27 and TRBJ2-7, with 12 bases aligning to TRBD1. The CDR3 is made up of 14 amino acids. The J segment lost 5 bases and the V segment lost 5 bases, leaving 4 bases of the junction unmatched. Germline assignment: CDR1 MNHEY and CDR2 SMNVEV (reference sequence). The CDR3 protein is CASSPGTGGNEQYF. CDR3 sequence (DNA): TGTGCCAGCAGTCCCGGGACAGGGGGCAACGAGCAGTACTTC.

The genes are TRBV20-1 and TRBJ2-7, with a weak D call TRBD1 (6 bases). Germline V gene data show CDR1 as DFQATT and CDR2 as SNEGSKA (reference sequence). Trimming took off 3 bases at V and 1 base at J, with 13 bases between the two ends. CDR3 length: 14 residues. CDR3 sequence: CSASGDKASYEQYF. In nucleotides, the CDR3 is TGCAGTGCTAGTGGGGACAAGGCGTCCTACGAGCAGTACTTC.

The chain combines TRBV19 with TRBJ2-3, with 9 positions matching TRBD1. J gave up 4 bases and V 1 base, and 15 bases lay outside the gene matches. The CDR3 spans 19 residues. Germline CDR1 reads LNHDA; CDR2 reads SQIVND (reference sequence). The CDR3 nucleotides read TGTGCCAGTAGTATAGGCAGAACAGGGGGCGGTCGATCCTCAGATACGCAGTATTTT. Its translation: CASSIGRTGGGRSSDTQYF.

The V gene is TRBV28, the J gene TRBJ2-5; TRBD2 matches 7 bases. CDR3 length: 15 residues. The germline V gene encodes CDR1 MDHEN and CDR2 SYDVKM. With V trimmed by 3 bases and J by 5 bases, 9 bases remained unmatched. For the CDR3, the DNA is TGTGCCAGCAGTTTCGCGGGGGAACCAAGGGAGACCCAGTACTTC. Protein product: CASSFAGEPRETQYF. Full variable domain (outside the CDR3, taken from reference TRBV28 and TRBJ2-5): DVKVTQSSRYLVKRTGEKVFLECVQDMDHENMFWYRQDPGLGLRLIYFSYDVKMKEKGDIPEGYSVSREKKERFSLILESASTNQTSMYLCASSFAGEPRETQYFGPGTRLLVL.

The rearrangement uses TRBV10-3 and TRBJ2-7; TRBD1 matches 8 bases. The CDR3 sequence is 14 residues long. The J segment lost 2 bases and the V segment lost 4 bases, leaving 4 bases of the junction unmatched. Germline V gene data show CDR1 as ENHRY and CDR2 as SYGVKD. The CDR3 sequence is CAISGTGFAYEQYF. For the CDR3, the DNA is TGTGCCATCAGTGGGACAGGGTTTGCCTACGAGCAGTACTTC.

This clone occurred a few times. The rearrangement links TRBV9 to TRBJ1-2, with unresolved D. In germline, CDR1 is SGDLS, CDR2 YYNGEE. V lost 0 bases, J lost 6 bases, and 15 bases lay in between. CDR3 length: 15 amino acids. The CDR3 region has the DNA TGTGCCAGCAGCGTAGAGCCGGGAGGCCCAGATGGCTACACCTTC. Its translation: CASSVEPGGPDGYTF.

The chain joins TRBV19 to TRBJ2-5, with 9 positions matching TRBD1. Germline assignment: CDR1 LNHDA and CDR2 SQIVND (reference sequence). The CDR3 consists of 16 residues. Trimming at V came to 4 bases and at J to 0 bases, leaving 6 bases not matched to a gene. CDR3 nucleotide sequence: TGTGCCAGTAGTACAACCGGGACAGGGTACCAAGAGACCCAGTACTTC. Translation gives CASSTTGTGYQETQYF.

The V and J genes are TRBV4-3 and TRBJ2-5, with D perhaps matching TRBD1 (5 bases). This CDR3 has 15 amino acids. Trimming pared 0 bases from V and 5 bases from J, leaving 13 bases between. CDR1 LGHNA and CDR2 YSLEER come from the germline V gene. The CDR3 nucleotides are TGCGCCAGCAGCCAAGACTTGCGGCAGGGCGAGACCCAGTACTTC. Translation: CASSQDLRQGETQYF.

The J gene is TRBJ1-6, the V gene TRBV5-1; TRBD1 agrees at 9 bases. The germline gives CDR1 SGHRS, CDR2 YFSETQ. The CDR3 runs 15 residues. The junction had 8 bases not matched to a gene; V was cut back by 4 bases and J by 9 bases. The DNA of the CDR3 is TGCGCCAGCAGCCAGGACAGGGGAAGCATTTCACCCCTCCACTTT. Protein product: CASSQDRGSISPLHF.

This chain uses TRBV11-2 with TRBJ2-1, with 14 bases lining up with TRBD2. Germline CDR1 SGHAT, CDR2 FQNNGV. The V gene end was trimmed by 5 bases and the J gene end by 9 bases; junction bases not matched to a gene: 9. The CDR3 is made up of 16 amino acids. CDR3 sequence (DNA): TGTGCCAGCAGCCCTACCGGGACTAGCGGGAGTACTGAGCAGTTCTTC. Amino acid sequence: CASSPTGTSGSTEQFF.

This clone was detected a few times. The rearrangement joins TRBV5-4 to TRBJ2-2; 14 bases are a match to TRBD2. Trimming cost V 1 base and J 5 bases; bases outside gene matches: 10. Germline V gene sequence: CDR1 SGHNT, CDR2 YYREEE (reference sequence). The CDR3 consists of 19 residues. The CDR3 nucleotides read TGTGCCAGCAGCTTGATCCGACTAGCGGGAGGGCCGGGGACCGGGGAGCTGTTTTTT. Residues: CASSLIRLAGGPGTGELFF.

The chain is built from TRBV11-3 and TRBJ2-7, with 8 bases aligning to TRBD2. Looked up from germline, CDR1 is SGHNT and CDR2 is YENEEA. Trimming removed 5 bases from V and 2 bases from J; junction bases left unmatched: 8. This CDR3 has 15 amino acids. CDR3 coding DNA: TGTGCCAGCAGCCGGGGGGGCGGGGGCACCTACGAGCAGTACTTC. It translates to CASSRGGGGTYEQYF.